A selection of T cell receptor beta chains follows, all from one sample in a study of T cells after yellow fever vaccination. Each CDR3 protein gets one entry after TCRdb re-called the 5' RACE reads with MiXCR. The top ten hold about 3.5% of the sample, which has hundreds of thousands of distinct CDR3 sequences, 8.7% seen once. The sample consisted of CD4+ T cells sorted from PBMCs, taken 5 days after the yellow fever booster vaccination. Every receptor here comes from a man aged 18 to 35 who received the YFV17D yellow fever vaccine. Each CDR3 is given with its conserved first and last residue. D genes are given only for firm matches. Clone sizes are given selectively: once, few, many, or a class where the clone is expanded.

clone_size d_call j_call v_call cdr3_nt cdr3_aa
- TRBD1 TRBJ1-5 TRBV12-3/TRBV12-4 TGTGCCAGCAGCCGGGACAGCTCCGGTCCCCAGCATTTT CASSRDSSGPQHF
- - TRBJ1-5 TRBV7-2 TGTGCCAGCAGCCCTTGGGGGGATAGCAATCAGCCCCAGCATTTT CASSPWGDSNQPQHF
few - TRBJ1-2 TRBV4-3 TGCGCCAGCAGCCAAGGGCCAGGGATCTTTTATGGCTACACCTTC CASSQGPGIFYGYTF
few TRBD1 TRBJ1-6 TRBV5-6 TGTGCCAGCAGCGTTAGACAGGGGTGGAGTTCACCCCTCCACTTT CASSVRQGWSSPLHF
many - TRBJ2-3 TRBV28 TGTGCCACCTCCGGGACCCAGGGTACAGATACGCAGTATTTT CATSGTQGTDTQYF
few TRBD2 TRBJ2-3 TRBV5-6 TGTGCCAGCAGTACTAGCGGGGGCTCAGATACGCAGTATTTT CASSTSGGSDTQYF
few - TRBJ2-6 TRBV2 TGTGCCAGCATTTCCTCTGGGGCCAACGTCCTGACTTTC CASISSGANVLTF
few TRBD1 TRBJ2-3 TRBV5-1 TGCGCCAGCACCTATACTCCGGGACAGGGGGGAGATACGCAGTATTTT CASTYTPGQGGDTQYF
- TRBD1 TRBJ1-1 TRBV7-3 TGTGCCAGCAGCAACGGGGCAGGGGGTAGTGGGGCTTTCTTT CASSNGAGGSGAFF
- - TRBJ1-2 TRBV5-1 TGCGCCAGCAGCTCGGAGTTCTATGGCTACACCTTC CASSSEFYGYTF
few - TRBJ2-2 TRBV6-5 TGTGCCAGCAGTTACTCGAGGTCGGGCCGGTCCACCGGGGAGCTGTTTTTT CASSYSRSGRSTGELFF
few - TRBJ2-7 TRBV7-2 TGTGCCAGCAGCTTAGTGCGATCTTACGAGCAGTACTTC CASSLVRSYEQYF
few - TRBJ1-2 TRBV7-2 TGTGCCAGCAGCTTACGGGGGGGAAGGCCCTATGGCTACACCTTC CASSLRGGRPYGYTF
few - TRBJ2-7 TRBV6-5 TGTGCCAGCAGTTACGACGGATCTAACTACGAGCAGTACTTC CASSYDGSNYEQYF
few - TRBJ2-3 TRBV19 TGTGCCAGTAGTATCCCGAACACAGATACGCAGTATTTT CASSIPNTDTQYF
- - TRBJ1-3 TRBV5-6 TGTGCCAGCAGCTTGGTTTCTACAGTTGGAAACACCATATATTTT CASSLVSTVGNTIYF
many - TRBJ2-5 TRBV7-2 TGTGCCAGCAGCCCGATACAAGAGACCCAGTACTTC CASSPIQETQYF
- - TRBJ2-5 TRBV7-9 TGTGCCAGCAGCTTTTACCAAAACGGGGAGACCCAGTACTTC CASSFYQNGETQYF
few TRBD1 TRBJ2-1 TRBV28 TGTGCCAGCAGCCCCGGGACAGGCAAAAGCTCCTACAATGAGCAGTTCTTC CASSPGTGKSSYNEQFF
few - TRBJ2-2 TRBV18 TGTGCCAGCTCACCACCGTCGTTCACCGGGGAGCTGTTTTTT CASSPPSFTGELFF
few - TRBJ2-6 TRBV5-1 TGCGCCAGCAGCGCGGCTTACTCTGGGGCCAACGTCCTGACTTTC CASSAAYSGANVLTF
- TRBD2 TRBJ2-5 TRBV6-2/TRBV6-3 TGTGCCAGCAGCCGCCGACTAGCGGGGGTGGAGACCCAGTACTTC CASSRRLAGVETQYF
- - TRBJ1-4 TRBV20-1 TGCAGTGCTATTTCTAACTCAGGGAGAGGGAATGAAAAACTGTTTTTT CSAISNSGRGNEKLFF
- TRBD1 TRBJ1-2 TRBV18 TGTGCCAGCTCCCTCCAGGACAGGGACTATGGCTACACCTTC CASSLQDRDYGYTF
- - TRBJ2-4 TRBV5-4 TGTGCCAGCAGCAATCCTTTTGGAAGGGGAAACATTCAGTACTTC CASSNPFGRGNIQYF
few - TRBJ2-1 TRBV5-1 TGCGCCAGCCAGCGCGGGTCCTACAATGAGCAGTTCTTC CASQRGSYNEQFF
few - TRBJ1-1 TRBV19 TGTGCCAGTTCTGAACAGGGCCGGGGGAACACTGAAGCTTTCTTT CASSEQGRGNTEAFF
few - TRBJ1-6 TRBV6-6 TGTGCCAGCAGTCCTCGGAACTGGGTACCCCTCCACTTT CASSPRNWVPLHF